Each of the 28 T cell receptor beta chains below was sequenced from the same sample in a study of post-analysis software for immune sequencing data. No antigen is known for these receptors. The study's findings and limits: The study found TRBV5-6, TRBV5-1 and TRBV20-1 among five TRBV segments more frequent in patients than controls.

The TCR beta cDNA libraries contained unique molecular identifiers. Using its own MiXCR run on the PCR reads, TCRdb lists one record per CDR3 protein. The sample contains approximately 350,000 distinct CDR3 sequences, around 33% of which appear only once. The sample consisted of blood. The receptors originated from a girl aged 10 to 17 with multiple sclerosis.

This clonotype has only a few counts. CDR3 bases: TGTGCCAGCAGCTCACAGCAGAACACTGAAGCTTTCTTT. Translation gives CASSSQQNTEAFF. V is TRBV7-2 and J is TRBJ1-1; unclear D gene. V lost 4 bases and J 1 base, leaving 7 bases between the germline ends. The CDR3 loop spans 13 amino acids. Per the germline V gene, CDR1 is SGHTA and CDR2 is FQGNSA. The entire variable domain, with the rest obtained from reference TRBV7-2 and TRBJ1-1, is as follows: GAGVSQSPSNKVTEKGKDVELRCDPISGHTALYWYRQSLGQGLEFLIYFQGNSAPDKSGLPSDRFSAERTGGSVSTLTIQRTQQEDSAVYLCASSSQQNTEAFFGQGTRLTVV.

This clonotype occurred a few times. The chain joins TRBV5-1 to TRBJ1-6; D not resolved. Germline V gives CDR1 SGHRS, CDR2 YFSETQ. CDR3 length equals 16 residues. Trimming removed 4 bases at V and 4 bases at J, with 15 bases between. Here the CDR3 DNA reads TGCGCCAGCAGCGCGCTGTGGAACAGTTATAATTCACCCCTCCACTTT. It is translated as CASSALWNSYNSPLHF.

The chain recombines TRBV6-5 with TRBJ2-7, with 7 bases identical to TRBD1. The end of the DNA fits TRBJ2-5 better, so the J call may be wrong. The CDR3 is 14 residues long. From germline, CDR1 is MNHEY and CDR2 SVGAGI. The CDR3 nucleotides are TGTGCCAGCAGTTACTCAGGCAGGGGGGAGACCCAGTACTTC. This codes for CASSYSGRGETQYF.

The V call is TRBV6-4, the J call TRBJ2-3; a possible D gene is TRBD1 (5 bases). CDR1 is MRHNA, CDR2 SNTAGT, per germline. This CDR3 is 14 amino acids long. V lost 3 bases to trimming and J lost 0 bases, with 7 bases between them. CDR3: CASSEDISTDTQYF. In DNA form, the CDR3 reads TGTGCCAGCAGTGAGGACATTAGCACAGATACGCAGTATTTT.

The rearrangement links TRBV6-2 or TRBV6-3 to TRBJ2-7; TRBD1 matches 7 bases. The CDR3 is 13 residues long. CDR1 and CDR2 (germline): MNHEY, SVGEGT. The J segment lost 2 bases and the V segment lost 6 bases, leaving 4 bases of the junction unmatched. The DNA of the CDR3 is TGTGCCAGCAGGGATGACAGGGCCTACGAGCAGTACTTC. Translation: CASRDDRAYEQYF.

V and J are TRBV20-1 and TRBJ2-1; D tentatively fits TRBD1 or TRBD2 (6 bases each). Per the germline V gene, CDR1 is DFQATT and CDR2 is SNEGSKA (reference sequence). V gave up 6 bases and J gave up 10 bases, with 13 bases separating them. The CDR3 covers 11 residues. The CDR3 loop reads CSAYRGTEQFF. For the CDR3, the DNA is TGCAGTGCATACCGGGGGACAGAGCAGTTCTTC.

The chain links TRBV12-3 or TRBV12-4 to TRBJ2-1, with no clear D. The CDR3 extends over 12 amino acids. V shed 6 bases and J shed 9 bases, with 12 bases lying between them. DNA for the CDR3: TGTGCCAGCAGCTGGACGGGCACTGAGCAGTTCTTC. The encoded protein is CASSWTGTEQFF.

This chain uses TRBV6-5 with TRBJ2-1; 11 bases fit TRBD2. CDR1 is MNHEY, CDR2 SVGAGI, per germline. V shed 5 bases and J 6 bases; nucleotides not matched to a gene: 9. This CDR3 is built from 16 residues. DNA of the CDR3: TGTGCCAGCAGTCACCGTAGCGGGGGGGTTTGCAATGAGCAGTTCTTC. Protein sequence: CASSHRSGGVCNEQFF.

This chain links TRBV20-1 with TRBJ1-2; maybe TRBD1 (5 bases). Germline lookup yields CDR1 DFQATT and CDR2 SNEGSKA (reference sequence). V was cut by 5 bases and J by 7 bases, with 8 bases left in between. The CDR3 sequence is 10 residues long. The CDR3 DNA reads TGCAGTGCTCAAAGGGGTGGCTACACCTTC. It specifies CSAQRGGYTF.

This clonotype was counted a few times. V gene TRBV5-1 combines with J gene TRBJ2-5, with 10 positions matching TRBD1. In germline, CDR1 is SGHRS, CDR2 YFSETQ. The CDR3 runs 16 residues. Germline trimming cut 2 bases from V and 0 bases from J; bases unmatched to any gene: 4. The CDR3 DNA sequence: TGCGCCAGCAGCTTAGGACAGGGGGTGTACCAAGAGACCCAGTACTTC. Translating it yields CASSLGQGVYQETQYF.

This clonotype turned up a few times. This may stem from a read error, because a much larger clone lies one nucleotide away. This rearrangement joins TRBV7-8 to TRBJ2-1; D uncertain. Germline CDR1 is SGHVS and CDR2 is FQNEAQ. The CDR3 extends over 11 amino acids. The chain's CDR3 is CASSSHNEQFF. CDR3 nucleotide sequence: TGTGCCAGCAGCTCCCACAATGAGCAGTTCTTC.

The chain is built from TRBV6-1 and TRBJ2-1, with D perhaps given as TRBD1 or TRBD2 (5 bases each). The CDR3 has 14 residues. Germline V lookup: CDR1 MNHNS, CDR2 SASEGT. V lost 5 bases and J 6 bases, leaving 14 bases between the germline ends. CDR3 sequence reads: CASSPGTRANEQFF. The CDR3 DNA follows: TGTGCCAGCAGTCCCGGGACCAGGGCCAATGAGCAGTTCTTC.

This clonotype was detected only a few times. The chain links TRBV5-8 to TRBJ2-1; 7 nucleotides line up with TRBD1. V lost 0 bases and J lost 4; bases outside the gene matches: 10. The CDR3 runs to 17 residues. Per the germline V gene, CDR1 is SGHTS and CDR2 is YDEGEE. The CDR3 region is CASSLGSGRGFYNEQFF. DNA for the CDR3: TGTGCCAGCAGCTTGGGATCGGGCAGGGGGTTTTACAATGAGCAGTTCTTC. The whole variable domain, filled in from reference TRBV5-8 and TRBJ2-1, reads EAGVTQSPTHLIKTRGQQATLRCSPISGHTSVYWYQQALGLGLQFLLWYDEGEERNRGNFPPRFSGRQFPNYSSELNVNALELEDSALYLCASSLGSGRGFYNEQFFGPGTRLTVL.

This clonotype was seen only a few times. This chain connects TRBV29-1 to TRBJ2-7; the match to TRBD2 covers 7 bases. Per the germline V gene, CDR1 is SQVTM and CDR2 is ANQGSEA. The CDR3 totals 13 residues. V lost 4 bases, J lost 3 bases, and 6 bases stayed unmatched. The CDR3 DNA is TGCAGCGTTGTCAAGGGCGGGGGCTACGAGCAGTACTTC. Protein product: CSVVKGGGYEQYF.

This clonotype was seen only a few times. V and J are TRBV9 and TRBJ1-2, with TRBD1 identical over 9 bases. V lost 1 base to trimming and J lost 6 bases; unmatched junction nucleotides: 10. Per germline, CDR1 SGDLS and CDR2 YYNGEE. The CDR3 length is 16 residues. The CDR3 nucleotides are TGTGCCAGCAGCGTACCAACAACAGGGGGCGACGATGGCTACACCTTC. This encodes CASSVPTTGGDDGYTF.

The rearrangement joins TRBV12-3 or TRBV12-4 to TRBJ1-2; TRBD1 matches 7 bases. The CDR3 sequence is 15 residues long. Trimming at V came to 4 bases and at J to 8 bases, leaving 13 bases not matched to a gene. The CDR3 DNA is TGTGCCAGCAGTTCCCGAGGGCAGGGGGTGTGGGGCTACACCTTC. It encodes CASSSRGQGVWGYTF.

The rearrangement joins TRBV3-1 to TRBJ1-5; 7 bases are shared with TRBD1. Germline values: CDR1 LGHDT, CDR2 YNNKEL (reference sequence). Trimming cost V 4 bases and J 4 bases; bases outside gene matches: 1. This CDR3 is 13 amino acids long. CDR3 in DNA: TGTGCCAGCAGCCGGGACAGAAATCAGCCCCAGCATTTT. Amino acids: CASSRDRNQPQHF. Using reference TRBV3-1 and TRBJ1-5 for the parts outside the CDR3, the full variable domain is DTAVSQTPKYLVTQMGNDKSIKCEQNLGHDTMYWYKQDSKKFLKIMFSYNNKELIINETVPNRFSPKSPDKAHLNLHINSLELGDSAVYFCASSRDRNQPQHFGDGTRLSIL.

This clonotype was detected once. This chain uses TRBV4-3 with TRBJ2-2; D possibly corresponds to TRBD2 (6 bases). V was shortened by 3 bases and J by 5 bases, with 13 bases between the two germline ends. Germline CDR1 and CDR2: LGHNA and YSLEER. The CDR3 loop spans 15 amino acids. CDR3 in amino acids: CASSQVPAGTGELFF. For the CDR3, the DNA is TGCGCCAGCAGCCAGGTCCCCGCGGGAACCGGGGAGCTGTTTTTT.

This chain links TRBV7-2 with TRBJ1-4; D is uncertain. CDR1 and CDR2 from the germline V gene are SGHTA and FQGNSA. The CDR3 runs to 16 residues. V was clipped by 6 bases and J by 8 bases, with 22 bases between them. The CDR3 nucleotides are TGTGCCAGCAGTTTTAAAGGACCTTTGGAGAAGGAAAAACTGTTTTTT. Its protein is CASSFKGPLEKEKLFF.

V gene TRBV7-2 combines with J gene TRBJ2-7; D tentatively reads TRBD1 or TRBD2 (5 bases each). Germline V gene sequence: CDR1 SGHTA, CDR2 FQGNSA. Trimming took 5 bases from V and 2 from J, leaving 13 bases between them. The CDR3 spans 14 residues. The CDR3 is CASSSRDHTYEQYF. The CDR3, as DNA: TGTGCCAGCAGCAGCCGGGACCATACCTACGAGCAGTACTTC.

A few counts support this clonotype. The chain uses TRBV18 and TRBJ1-1, with TRBD1 identical over 9 bases. There are 14 residues in the CDR3. Trimming took 5 bases from V and 7 from J; bases not matched to a gene: 8. CDR1 is KGHSH, CDR2 LQKENI, per germline. The CDR3 bases are TGTGCCAGCTCATCCGTCACAGGGGGCAATGAAGCTTTCTTT. Translating it yields CASSSVTGGNEAFF. The full variable domain, rest sourced from reference TRBV18 and TRBJ1-1, is NAGVMQNPRHLVRRRGQEARLRCSPMKGHSHVYWYRQLPEEGLKFMVYLQKENIIDESGMPKERFSAEFPKEGPSILRIQQVVRGDSAAYFCASSSVTGGNEAFFGQGTRLTVV.

The rearrangement joins TRBV3-1 to TRBJ1-5; D call uncertain. CDR1 LGHDT and CDR2 YNNKEL come from the germline V gene (reference sequence). V lost 0 bases, J lost 5 bases, and 5 bases lay in between. The CDR3 length is 13 residues. The CDR3 DNA reads TGTGCCAGCAGCCAAGATCTTGATCAGCCCCAGCATTTT. Translated, it gives CASSQDLDQPQHF.

In its sample, this clonotype was seen a few times. The rearrangement links TRBV4-3 to TRBJ2-1, with D tentatively TRBD1 (6 bases). Germline values: CDR1 LGHNA, CDR2 YSLEER. This CDR3 is built from 17 residues. Trimming pared 2 bases from V and 4 bases from J, leaving 18 bases between. CDR3 amino acids: CASSQQRGRGLYNEQFF. The CDR3, as DNA: TGCGCCAGCAGCCAACAAAGGGGCAGGGGATTATACAATGAGCAGTTCTTC.

The table lists this clonotype with a few counts. The chain recombines TRBV9 with TRBJ2-7; the D gene is possibly TRBD2 (7 bases). This CDR3 contains 16 residues. Deletions cut 6 bases from V and 6 bases from J, with 25 bases between. Germline-derived CDR1 and CDR2 are SGDLS and YYNGEE. The CDR3 coding sequence is TGTGCCAGCAACCGTCGGGGGCAGCGGGGCTCGTCCGAGCAGTACTTC. Amino acid sequence: CASNRRGQRGSSEQYF.

The chain has TRBV10-2 and TRBJ2-5; D is undetermined. CDR1 is WSHSY, CDR2 SAAADI, per germline. Trimming pared 6 bases from V and 3 bases from J, leaving 11 bases between. The CDR3 sequence is 13 residues long. In DNA, the CDR3 is TGCGCCAGCAGAGGACCACTGAAAGAGACCCAGTACTTC. Its protein is CASRGPLKETQYF.

The CDR3 DNA sequence: TGCAGTGCCACCGGTTCGGCTATAGGTCAGCCCCAGCATTTT. Residues: CSATGSAIGQPQHF. The chain has TRBV20-1 and TRBJ1-5; D is undetermined. From germline, CDR1 is DFQATT and CDR2 SNEGSKA (reference sequence). The CDR3 runs 14 residues. V gave up 6 bases and J gave up 6 bases, with 18 bases separating them.

This clonotype was observed a few times. This chain connects TRBV29-1 to TRBJ2-7, with D uncertain. The germline V gene encodes CDR1 SQVTM and CDR2 ANQGSEA. V gave up 5 bases and J gave up 2 bases, with 7 bases separating them. The CDR3 covers 11 residues. The CDR3 loop reads CSVRTPYEQYF. The CDR3, as DNA: TGCAGCGTTCGAACACCCTACGAGCAGTACTTC.

This clonotype was picked up a small number of times. The gene calls are TRBV24-1 and TRBJ1-4; D is undetermined. CDR1 and CDR2 from the germline V gene are KGHDR and SFDVKD. V lost 3 bases and J lost 8, with 3 bases in between. This CDR3 is built from 11 residues. CDR3 sequence (DNA): TGTGCCACCAGTGATGGCGAAAAACTGTTTTTT. This encodes CATSDGEKLFF.